A single sample is the source of the 17 T cell receptor beta chains below, sequenced in a study of glioma-infiltrating T cells. Amplification of TCR alpha and beta CDR3 regions from RNA used iRepertoire nested multiplex PCR. TCRdb re-derived calls from the multiplex PCR reads in MiXCR, one entry per CDR3 protein. The profile shows about 99,000 distinct CDR3 sequences, about 30% of them singletons. Sequences were obtained from glioma tissue, nonneoplastic brain tissue, or PBMCs (not recorded which). The receptors were sampled from a human donor with low-grade glioma or glioblastoma, undergoing nonglioma brain surgery, or in good health (not recorded which).

V is TRBV12-3 or TRBV12-4 and J is TRBJ2-5; tentatively, D is TRBD1 (6 bases). The CDR3 is made up of 13 amino acids. V lost 6 bases and J lost 1, with 9 bases in between. DNA for the CDR3: TGTGCCAGCAGCGGGACAAGCCAAGAGACCCAGTACTTC. Translated, it gives CASSGTSQETQYF.

Worth noting for this clonotype: Since a much larger clone is just one base distant, this may be a read error. V gene TRBV28 combines with J gene TRBJ1-3, with a possible D match to TRBD1 (5 bases). The CDR3 has 16 residues. CDR1 is MDHEN and CDR2 is SYDVKM in the germline V gene. The CDR3 bases are TGTGCCAGCAGGGGACGAACGCCTAGTACGGGAAACACCATGTATTTT. Amino acid sequence: CASRGRTPSTGNTMYF.

This clonotype was seen at least ten times. The chain recombines TRBV24-1 with TRBJ2-5; no firm D call. The CDR3 length is 11 residues. V was pared by 6 bases and J by 3 bases, with 4 bases between. CDR1 is KGHDR, CDR2 SFDVKD, per germline. CDR3 loop: CATSQEETQYF. The CDR3 coding sequence is TGTGCCACCAGTCAGGAAGAGACCCAGTACTTC.

The table lists this clonotype with many counts. As DNA, the CDR3 is TGTGCCACCTCCAAGTCGGGGGCCACTGAAGCTTTCTTT. It specifies CATSKSGATEAFF. The genes are TRBV6-1 and TRBJ1-1, with D possibly matching TRBD1 (6 bases). The CDR3 has 13 residues. Germline CDR1 MNHNS, CDR2 SASEGT. With 10 bases removed from V and 4 bases from J, the gap between germline ends came to 16 bases.

This rearrangement joins TRBV2 to TRBJ2-2, with D unresolved. Looked up from germline, CDR1 is SNHLY and CDR2 is FYNNEI. The germline V and J ends were trimmed by 2 bases and 8 bases, with 3 bases remaining between them. The CDR3 has 11 residues. CDR3 nucleotides: TGTGCCAGCAGTGAATGGGGGGAGCTGTTTTTT. This sequence encodes CASSEWGELFF.

A few counts support this clonotype. This may arise from a read error, as a much more abundant clone is one base away. The genes are TRBV5-6 and TRBJ2-1, with a weak D call TRBD2 (6 bases). V was trimmed by 4 bases and J by 4 bases, leaving 9 bases between them. The CDR3 consists of 13 residues. The germline V gene has CDR1 SGHDT and CDR2 YYEEEE. The CDR3 loop is CASSGAGYNEQFF. The DNA for the CDR3 is TGTGCCAGCAGCGGGGCGGGGTACAATGAGCAGTTCTTC. Together with reference TRBV5-6 and TRBJ2-1, the CDR3 gives the full variable domain: DAGVTQSPTHLIKTRGQQVTLRCSPKSGHDTVSWYQQALGQGPQFIFQYYEEEERQRGNFPDRFSGHQFPNYSSELNVNALLLGDSALYLCASSGAGYNEQFFGPGTRLTVL.

This clonotype was observed at least ten times. The chain is built from TRBV6-2 or TRBV6-3 and TRBJ2-1, with D unresolved. CDR1 and CDR2 (germline): MNHEY, SVGEGT. Trimming left V 7 bases short and J 0 bases short, with 13 bases between. The length of the CDR3 is 15 residues. CDR3 loop: CASIRDLFSYNEQFF. The CDR3 DNA is TGTGCCAGCATTCGCGACCTATTCTCCTACAATGAGCAGTTCTTC.

J is TRBJ2-1 and V is TRBV19, with TRBD1 as a possible D gene (6 bases). Trimming removed 8 bases from V and 6 bases from J, with 14 bases in between. CDR3 size: 13 residues. Germline-derived CDR1 and CDR2 are LNHDA and SQIVND (reference sequence). Here the CDR3 reads CASGDGQSNEQFF. As DNA, the CDR3 is TGTGCCAGTGGTGATGGACAGAGCAATGAGCAGTTCTTC.

This clonotype has just a few counts. The rearrangement links TRBV14 to TRBJ2-1; D possibly matches TRBD1 or TRBD2 (7 bases each). Between the trimmed V and J ends, which lost 5 bases and 5 bases, there was a span of 19 bases. Per germline, CDR1 SGHDN and CDR2 FVKESK. The CDR3 consists of 16 residues. The CDR3: CASSSGGGRGHNEQFF. The CDR3 DNA reads as TGTGCCAGCAGCTCAGGGGGGGGCAGGGGTCACAATGAGCAGTTCTTC.

On this clonotype itself: Since a much larger clone is just one base distant, this may be a read error. The rearrangement uses TRBV28 and TRBJ1-2; D call uncertain. The V gene's germline CDR1 is MDHEN and CDR2 SYDVKM. Trimming took off 10 bases at V and 2 bases at J, with 8 bases between the two ends. This CDR3 region has 11 residues. CDR3 DNA: TGTGCCATCTCTAGCAACTATGGCTACACCTTC. This sequence encodes CAISSNYGYTF.

This clonotype has ten or more counts. This chain joins TRBV18 and TRBJ2-1, with 8 bases that match TRBD2. Germline V gives CDR1 KGHSH, CDR2 LQKENI. The CDR3 totals 13 residues. Trimming took 4 bases from V and 5 from J; bases not matched to a gene: 1. CDR3 in amino acids: CASSLTSDNEQFF. The CDR3 region has the DNA TGTGCCAGCTCACTGACTAGCGACAATGAGCAGTTCTTC.

As concerns this clonotype: A much larger clone is a single base away; this may be a read error. The gene calls are TRBV6-1 and TRBJ2-3, with TRBD1 matching over 7 bases. Germline loops: CDR1 MNHNS, CDR2 SASEGT. J was trimmed by 6 bases and V by 1 base; bases with no gene match: 7. The CDR3 sequence is 15 residues long. The chain's CDR3 is CASSEEGRQGDTQYF. Written as DNA, the CDR3 is TGTGCCAGCAGTGAAGAAGGAAGACAGGGTGATACGCAGTATTTT.

This clonotype was found many times. The chain employs TRBV7-2 and TRBJ2-7; 9 bases are shared with TRBD1. The length of the CDR3 is 15 residues. Trimming took 5 bases from V and 2 from J; bases not matched to a gene: 7. Germline values: CDR1 SGHTA, CDR2 FQGNSA. In DNA form, the CDR3 reads TGTGCCAGCAGCCCTCGACAGGGGGGACCCTACGAGCAGTACTTC. The encoded protein is CASSPRQGGPYEQYF.

This clonotype has just a few counts. It may be a read error: a sequence one base away is much more abundant. The chain uses TRBV7-9 and TRBJ2-5; 12 bases fit TRBD2. This CDR3 is 14 amino acids long. J gave up 4 bases and V 3 bases, and 0 bases lay outside the gene matches. Germline values: CDR1 SEHNR, CDR2 FQNEAQ (reference sequence). CDR3 coding DNA: TGTGCCAGCAGCTTGACTAGCGGGGGAGAGACCCAGTACTTC. Protein sequence: CASSLTSGGETQYF.

A few counts support this clonotype. This chain joins TRBV19 and TRBJ2-7; 8 bases line up with TRBD1. Germline values: CDR1 LNHDA, CDR2 SQIVND (reference sequence). After removal of 5 bases from V and 0 bases from J, the junction contained 6 bases not matched to a gene. The CDR3 consists of 15 residues. The CDR3 DNA reads as TGTGCCAGTAGTCTCAGGACAGGGAGCTCCTACGAGCAGTACTTC. Protein: CASSLRTGSSYEQYF.

This clonotype was observed once. The junction departs from the called germline gene at one end, perhaps through a read error. The chain carries TRBV27 and TRBJ1-6, with a weak D call TRBD1 (5 bases). The CDR3 has 14 amino acids. Per the germline V gene, CDR1 is MNHEY and CDR2 is SMNVEV (reference sequence). CDR3: CAGSLRGLEGSLNF. Here the CDR3 DNA reads TGTGCCGGCAGTTTGCGGGGACTCGAAGGATCCCTCAACTTT.

This clonotype was seen repeatedly, ten times or more. V usage is TRBV6-1 and J usage is TRBJ2-3, with D unclear. Germline V lookup: CDR1 MNHNS, CDR2 SASEGT. CDR3 size: 13 residues. The germline V and J ends were trimmed by 6 bases and 2 bases, with 9 bases remaining between them. The DNA of the CDR3 is TGTGCCAGCAGACACCCTATCACAGATACGCAGTATTTT. Translated: CASRHPITDTQYF.